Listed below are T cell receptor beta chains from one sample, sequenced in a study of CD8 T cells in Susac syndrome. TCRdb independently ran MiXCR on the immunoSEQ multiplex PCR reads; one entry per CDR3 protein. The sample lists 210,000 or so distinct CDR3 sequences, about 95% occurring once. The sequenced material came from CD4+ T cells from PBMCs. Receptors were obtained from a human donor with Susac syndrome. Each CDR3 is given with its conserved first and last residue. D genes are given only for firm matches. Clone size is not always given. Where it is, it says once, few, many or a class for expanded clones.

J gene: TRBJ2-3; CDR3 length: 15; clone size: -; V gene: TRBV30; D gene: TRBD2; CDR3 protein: CAWSVQTSGSDTQYF; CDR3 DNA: TGTGCCTGGAGTGTACAGACTAGCGGGTCAGATACGCAGTATTTT
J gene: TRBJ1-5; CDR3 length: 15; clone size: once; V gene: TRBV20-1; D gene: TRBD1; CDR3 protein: CSASDRGTGEQPQHF; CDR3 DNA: TGCAGTGCTTCCGACCGTGGGACAGGGGAGCAGCCCCAGCATTTT
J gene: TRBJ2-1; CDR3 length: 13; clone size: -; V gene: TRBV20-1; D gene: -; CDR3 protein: CSAIPTGWGEQFF; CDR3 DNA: TGCAGTGCTATACCCACGGGGTGGGGTGAGCAGTTCTTC
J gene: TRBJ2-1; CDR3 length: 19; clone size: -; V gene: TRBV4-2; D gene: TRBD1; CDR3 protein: CASSRDSLRGRSSYNEQFF; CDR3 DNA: TGTGCCAGCAGCCGGGACAGCCTACGCGGTAGGAGCTCCTACAATGAGCAGTTCTTC
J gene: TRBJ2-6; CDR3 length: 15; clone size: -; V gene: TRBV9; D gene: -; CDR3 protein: CASSEGSSGANVLTF; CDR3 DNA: TGTGCCAGCAGCGAGGGGAGCTCTGGGGCCAACGTCCTGACTTTC
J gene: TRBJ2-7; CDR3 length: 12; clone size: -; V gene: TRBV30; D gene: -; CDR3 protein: CAWQEGSYEQYF; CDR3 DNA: TGTGCCTGGCAGGAGGGCTCCTACGAGCAGTACTTC
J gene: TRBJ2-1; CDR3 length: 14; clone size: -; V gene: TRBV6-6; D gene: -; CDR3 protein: CASSYSETNNEQFF; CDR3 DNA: TGTGCCAGCAGTTACTCTGAGACCAACAATGAGCAGTTCTTC
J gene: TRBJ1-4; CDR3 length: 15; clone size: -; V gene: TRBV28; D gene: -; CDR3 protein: CASRGIQGWGEKLFF; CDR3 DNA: TGTGCCAGCCGGGGGATCCAGGGTTGGGGTGAAAAACTGTTTTTT
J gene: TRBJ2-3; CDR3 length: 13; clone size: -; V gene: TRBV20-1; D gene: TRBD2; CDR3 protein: CSATLAGTDTQYF; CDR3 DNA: TGCAGTGCTACCCTAGCGGGCACAGATACGCAGTATTTT
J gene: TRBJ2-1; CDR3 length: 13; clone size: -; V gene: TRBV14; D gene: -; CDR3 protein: CASSQALGTQQFF; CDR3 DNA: TGTGCCAGCAGCCAAGCGTTAGGGACACAGCAGTTCTTC
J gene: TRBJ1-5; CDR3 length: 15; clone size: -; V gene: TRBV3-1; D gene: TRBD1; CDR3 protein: CASSQPPGGHQPQHF; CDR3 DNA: TGTGCCAGCAGCCAACCCCCAGGGGGTCATCAGCCCCAGCATTTT
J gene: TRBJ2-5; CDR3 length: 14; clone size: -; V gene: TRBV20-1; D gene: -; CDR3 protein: CSAFRPGPQETQYF; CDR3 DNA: TGCAGTGCTTTTCGGCCGGGACCGCAAGAGACCCAGTACTTC
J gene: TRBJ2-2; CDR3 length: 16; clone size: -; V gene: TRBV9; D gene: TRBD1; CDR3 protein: CASSVTTGGLPGELFF; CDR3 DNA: TGTGCCAGCAGCGTAACTACAGGGGGCCTGCCCGGGGAGCTGTTTTTT
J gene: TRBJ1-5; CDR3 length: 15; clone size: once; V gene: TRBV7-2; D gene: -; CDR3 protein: CASSLTATSDQPQHF; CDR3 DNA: TGTGCCAGCAGCTTAACAGCAACCAGTGATCAGCCCCAGCATTTT
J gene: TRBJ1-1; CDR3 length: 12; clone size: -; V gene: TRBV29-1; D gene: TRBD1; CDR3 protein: CSVTGGDTEAFF; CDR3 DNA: TGCAGCGTGACAGGGGGGGACACTGAAGCTTTCTTT
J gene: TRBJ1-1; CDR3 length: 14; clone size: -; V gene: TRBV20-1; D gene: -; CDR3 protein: CSASGTMGNTEAFF; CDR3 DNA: TGCAGTGCCAGCGGGACAATGGGGAACACTGAAGCTTTCTTT
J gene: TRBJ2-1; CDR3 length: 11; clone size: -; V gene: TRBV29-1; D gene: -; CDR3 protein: CSGGLNNEQFF; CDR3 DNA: TGCAGCGGGGGACTCAACAATGAGCAGTTCTTC
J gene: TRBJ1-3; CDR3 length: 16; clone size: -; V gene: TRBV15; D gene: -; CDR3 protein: CATSRDRAGNGNTIYF; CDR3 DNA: TGTGCCACCAGCAGAGATCGGGCAGGGAATGGAAACACCATATATTTT
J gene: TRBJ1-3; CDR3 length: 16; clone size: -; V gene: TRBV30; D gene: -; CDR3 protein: CAWIRGFRGSGNTIYF; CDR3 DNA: TGTGCCTGGATCCGTGGGTTCAGGGGCTCTGGAAACACCATATATTTT
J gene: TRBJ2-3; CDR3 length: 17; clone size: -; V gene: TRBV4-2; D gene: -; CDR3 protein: CASSQEISGRSTDTQYF; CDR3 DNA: TGTGCCAGCAGCCAAGAGATCAGCGGGCGTAGCACAGATACGCAGTATTTT
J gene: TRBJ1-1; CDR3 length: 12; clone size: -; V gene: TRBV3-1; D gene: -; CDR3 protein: CASSPVQGRAFF; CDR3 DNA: TGTGCCAGCAGCCCAGTGCAGGGGAGAGCTTTCTTT
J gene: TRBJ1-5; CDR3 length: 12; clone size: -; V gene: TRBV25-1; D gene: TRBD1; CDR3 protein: CASSQGAQPQHF; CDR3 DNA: TGTGCCAGCAGTCAGGGGGCTCAGCCCCAGCATTTT
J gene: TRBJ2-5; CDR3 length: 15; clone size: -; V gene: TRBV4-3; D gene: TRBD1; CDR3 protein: CASSQDTGTGVTQYF; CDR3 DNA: TGCGCCAGCAGCCAAGATACAGGGACAGGGGTGACCCAGTACTTC
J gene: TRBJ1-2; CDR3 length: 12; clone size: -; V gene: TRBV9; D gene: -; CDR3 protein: CASSVPRNGYTF; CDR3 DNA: TGTGCCAGCAGCGTACCAAGGAATGGCTACACCTTC
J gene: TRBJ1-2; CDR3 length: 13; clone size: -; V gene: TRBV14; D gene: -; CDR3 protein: CASSQGRDYGYTF; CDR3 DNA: TGTGCCAGCAGCCAAGGACGGGACTATGGCTACACCTTC
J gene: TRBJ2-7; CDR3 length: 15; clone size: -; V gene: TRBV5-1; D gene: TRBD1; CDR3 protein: CASSKKDDRDYEQYF; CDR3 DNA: TGCGCCAGCAGCAAAAAGGATGACAGGGACTACGAGCAGTACTTC
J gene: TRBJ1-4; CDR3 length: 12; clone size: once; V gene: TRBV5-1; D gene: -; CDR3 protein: CASSATNEKLFF; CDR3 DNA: TGCGCCAGCAGCGCAACTAATGAAAAACTGTTTTTT
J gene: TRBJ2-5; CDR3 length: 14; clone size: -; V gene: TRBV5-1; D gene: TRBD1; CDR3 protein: CASSPMGQGKTQYF; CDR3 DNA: TGCGCCAGCAGCCCAATGGGACAGGGAAAGACCCAGTACTTC
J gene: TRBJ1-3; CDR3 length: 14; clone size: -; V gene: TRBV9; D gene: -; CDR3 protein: CASSFAETENTIYF; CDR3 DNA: TGTGCCAGCAGCTTCGCAGAAACTGAAAACACCATATATTTT
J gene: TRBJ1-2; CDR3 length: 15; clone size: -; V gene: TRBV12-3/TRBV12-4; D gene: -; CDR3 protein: CASEGQGLRSYGYTF; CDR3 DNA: TGTGCCAGCGAGGGGCAGGGGCTACGATCCTATGGCTACACCTTC
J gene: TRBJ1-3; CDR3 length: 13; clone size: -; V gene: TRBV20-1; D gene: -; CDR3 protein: CSAQGRTGNTIYF; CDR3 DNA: TGCAGTGCTCAGGGTAGGACTGGAAACACCATATATTTT
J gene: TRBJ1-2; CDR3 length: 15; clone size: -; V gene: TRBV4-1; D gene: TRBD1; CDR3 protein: CASSQGPTGHRGYTF; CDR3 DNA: TGCGCCAGCAGCCAAGGCCCGACAGGGCATCGGGGCTACACCTTC
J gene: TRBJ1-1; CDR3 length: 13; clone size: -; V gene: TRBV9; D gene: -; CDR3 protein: CASSVGAEEEAFF; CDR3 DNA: TGTGCCAGCAGCGTAGGGGCCGAGGAAGAAGCTTTCTTT
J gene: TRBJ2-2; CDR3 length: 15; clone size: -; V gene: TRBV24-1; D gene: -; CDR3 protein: CATAPGQTNTGELFF; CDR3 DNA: TGTGCCACCGCACCCGGACAGACGAACACCGGGGAGCTGTTTTTT
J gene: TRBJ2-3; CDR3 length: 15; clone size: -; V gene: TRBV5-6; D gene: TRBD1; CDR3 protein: CASSREQGSTDTQYF; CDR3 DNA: TGTGCCAGCAGCCGGGAACAGGGGAGCACAGATACGCAGTATTTT
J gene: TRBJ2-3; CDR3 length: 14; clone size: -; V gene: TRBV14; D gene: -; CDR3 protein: CASSQGSRRDTQYF; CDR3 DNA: TGTGCCAGCAGCCAAGGCTCGCGACGGGATACGCAGTATTTT
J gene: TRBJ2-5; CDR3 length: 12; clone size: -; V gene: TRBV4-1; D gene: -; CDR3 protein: CASSQPPFPQYF; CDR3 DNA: TGCGCCAGCAGCCAACCACCTTTTCCCCAGTACTTC
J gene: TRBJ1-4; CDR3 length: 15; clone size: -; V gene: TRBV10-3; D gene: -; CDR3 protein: CAISESAIRSEKLFF; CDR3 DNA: TGTGCCATCAGTGAGTCAGCCATCCGGAGTGAAAAACTGTTTTTT
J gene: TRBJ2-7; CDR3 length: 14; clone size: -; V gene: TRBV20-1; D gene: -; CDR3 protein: CSARRSGELYEQYF; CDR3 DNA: TGCAGTGCTAGACGTTCGGGGGAGCTCTACGAGCAGTACTTC
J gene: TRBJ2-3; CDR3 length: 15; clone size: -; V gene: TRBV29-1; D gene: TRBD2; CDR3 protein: CSVEAPGLAIDTQYF; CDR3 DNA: TGCAGCGTTGAAGCACCGGGACTAGCGATAGATACGCAGTATTTT
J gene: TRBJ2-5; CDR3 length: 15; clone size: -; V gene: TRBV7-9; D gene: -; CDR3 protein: CASSGRVSGGETQYF; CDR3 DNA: TGTGCCAGCAGCGGCCGGGTCTCGGGCGGGGAGACCCAGTACTTC
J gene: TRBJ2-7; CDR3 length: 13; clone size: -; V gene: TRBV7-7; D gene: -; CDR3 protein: CASSLGVAYEQYF; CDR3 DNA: TGTGCTAGCAGCCTCGGGGTTGCCTACGAGCAGTACTTC
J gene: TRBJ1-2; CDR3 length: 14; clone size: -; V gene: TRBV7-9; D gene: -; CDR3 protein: CASSPPATQYGYTF; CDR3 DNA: TGTGCCAGCAGCCCCCCGGCGACCCAGTATGGCTACACCTTC
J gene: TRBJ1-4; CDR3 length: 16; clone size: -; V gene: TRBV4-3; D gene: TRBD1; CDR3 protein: CASSQSGTATNEKLFF; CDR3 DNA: TGCGCCAGCAGCCAAAGCGGGACAGCAACTAATGAAAAACTGTTTTTT
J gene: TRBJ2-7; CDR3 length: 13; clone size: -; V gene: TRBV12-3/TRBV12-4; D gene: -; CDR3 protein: CASSLGLGVEQYF; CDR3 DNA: TGTGCCAGCAGTTTAGGTCTCGGGGTCGAGCAGTACTTC
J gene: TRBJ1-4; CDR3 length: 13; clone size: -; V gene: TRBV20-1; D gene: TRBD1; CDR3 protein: CSAERTGGEKLFF; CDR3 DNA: TGCAGTGCTGAACGGACAGGGGGCGAAAAACTGTTTTTT
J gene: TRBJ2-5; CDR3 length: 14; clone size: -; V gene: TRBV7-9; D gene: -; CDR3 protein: CASSLNELQETQYF; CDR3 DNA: TGTGCCAGCAGCTTAAACGAGCTCCAAGAGACCCAGTACTTC
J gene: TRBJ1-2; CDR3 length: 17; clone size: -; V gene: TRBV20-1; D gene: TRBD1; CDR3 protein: CSAASGTGAWLAYGYTF; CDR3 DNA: TGCAGTGCCGCTTCCGGGACAGGGGCCTGGTTGGCCTATGGCTACACCTTC
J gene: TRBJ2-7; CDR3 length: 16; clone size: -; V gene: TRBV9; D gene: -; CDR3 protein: CASSVGGSGRDYEQYF; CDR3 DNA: TGTGCCAGCAGCGTAGGAGGATCGGGCAGGGACTACGAGCAGTACTTC
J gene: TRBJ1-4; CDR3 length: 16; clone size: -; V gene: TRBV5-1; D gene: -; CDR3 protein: CASSLTGFATNEKLFF; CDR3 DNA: TGCGCCAGCAGCTTGACAGGTTTTGCAACTAATGAAAAACTGTTTTTT
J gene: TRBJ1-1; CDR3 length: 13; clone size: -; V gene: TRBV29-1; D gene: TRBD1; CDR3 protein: CSVAQGASTEAFF; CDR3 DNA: TGCAGCGTTGCGCAGGGGGCGAGCACTGAAGCTTTCTTT